These T cell receptor beta chains were read from a single sample in a study of blood T cell repertoires in COVID-19. Clones were read by immunoSEQ multiplex PCR, and TCRdb kept only the in-frame ones, dropping some. There are around 300,000 clones in the sample; roughly 90% occur only once, and about 9.4% lies in the top ten. Sequencing was carried out using PBMCs or T cells enriched from blood (not recorded which). The receptors shown here come from a woman in her 30s who had recovered from COVID-19. Both conserved end residues are part of each CDR3. The D gene is left open where the match is weak.

v_gene: TRBV15; j_gene: TRBJ2-1; d_gene: NA; CDR3aa: CATSRQGIDNEQFF
v_gene: TRBV18; j_gene: TRBJ2-7; d_gene: NA; CDR3aa: CASSPPSSNEQYF
v_gene: TRBV19; j_gene: TRBJ1-2; d_gene: NA; CDR3aa: CASSIISRNYGYTF
v_gene: TRBV9; j_gene: TRBJ2-3; d_gene: TRBD2; CDR3aa: CASSVLAANTDTQYF
v_gene: TRBV28; j_gene: TRBJ1-2; d_gene: TRBD1; CDR3aa: CASTEDRVGGYTF
v_gene: TRBV5-4; j_gene: TRBJ2-7; d_gene: NA; CDR3aa: CASSLAGVEYEQYF
v_gene: TRBV27; j_gene: TRBJ2-1; d_gene: NA; CDR3aa: CASSSDPTSLSYNEQFF
v_gene: TRBV12-3/TRBV12-4; j_gene: TRBJ2-4; d_gene: NA; CDR3aa: CASSLTQGSIQYF
v_gene: TRBV10-2; j_gene: TRBJ1-6; d_gene: NA; CDR3aa: CASSETGYSPLHF
v_gene: TRBV7-9; j_gene: TRBJ2-3; d_gene: NA; CDR3aa: CASSLGATGSTDTQYF
v_gene: TRBV2; j_gene: TRBJ2-2; d_gene: TRBD1; CDR3aa: CASRDEKGASTGELFF
v_gene: TRBV7-3; j_gene: TRBJ2-2; d_gene: TRBD2; CDR3aa: CASSLQAGVAGELFF
v_gene: TRBV4-3; j_gene: TRBJ2-1; d_gene: TRBD2; CDR3aa: CASSRWTSGSNEQFF
v_gene: TRBV28; j_gene: TRBJ1-5; d_gene: TRBD1; CDR3aa: CASSPRGQGEGQPQHF
v_gene: TRBV24-1; j_gene: TRBJ2-1; d_gene: TRBD2; CDR3aa: CATSGRLAAVDEQFF
v_gene: TRBV9; j_gene: TRBJ1-2; d_gene: TRBD1; CDR3aa: CASSRQGGSYGYTF
v_gene: TRBV19; j_gene: TRBJ2-7; d_gene: NA; CDR3aa: CASSIMSGSPGEQYF
v_gene: TRBV21-1; j_gene: TRBJ2-3; d_gene: NA; CDR3aa: CASSNQITGEPSTDTQYF
v_gene: TRBV4-2; j_gene: TRBJ2-2; d_gene: TRBD2; CDR3aa: CASSPGLASGELFF
v_gene: TRBV11-2; j_gene: TRBJ2-2; d_gene: NA; CDR3aa: CASSLPGRTGELFF
v_gene: TRBV15; j_gene: TRBJ2-7; d_gene: TRBD1; CDR3aa: CATSSGDRGLSYEQYF
v_gene: TRBV9; j_gene: TRBJ2-3; d_gene: NA; CDR3aa: CASSVGSGGFRTDTQYF
v_gene: TRBV28; j_gene: TRBJ1-1; d_gene: NA; CDR3aa: CASSPVGAPGTEAFF
v_gene: TRBV27; j_gene: TRBJ1-2; d_gene: NA; CDR3aa: CASSTGLLASYGYTF
v_gene: TRBV6-5; j_gene: TRBJ2-7; d_gene: NA; CDR3aa: CASSRTGTYEQYF
v_gene: TRBV7-8; j_gene: TRBJ2-1; d_gene: NA; CDR3aa: CASRPRTGGYNEQFF
v_gene: TRBV30; j_gene: TRBJ2-1; d_gene: TRBD1; CDR3aa: CAWSSGTGFFRQFF
v_gene: TRBV4-1; j_gene: TRBJ1-6; d_gene: NA; CDR3aa: CASSPAPPESSYNSPLHF
v_gene: TRBV19; j_gene: TRBJ2-3; d_gene: TRBD2; CDR3aa: CASYRGGMDTQYF
v_gene: TRBV28; j_gene: TRBJ2-1; d_gene: TRBD1; CDR3aa: CASNTIGTAYNEQFF
v_gene: TRBV10-3; j_gene: TRBJ2-7; d_gene: TRBD1; CDR3aa: CAINPGQGYEQYF
v_gene: TRBV6-6; j_gene: TRBJ1-2; d_gene: NA; CDR3aa: CASSRAGGTLVTANGYTF
v_gene: TRBV5-4; j_gene: TRBJ1-2; d_gene: NA; CDR3aa: CASSQPGFQGGYTF
v_gene: TRBV19; j_gene: TRBJ2-5; d_gene: TRBD1; CDR3aa: CASSRRQGASETQYF
v_gene: TRBV11-2; j_gene: TRBJ1-3; d_gene: TRBD1; CDR3aa: CASSSTGATGNTIYF
v_gene: TRBV11-3; j_gene: TRBJ2-2; d_gene: TRBD1; CDR3aa: CASSPSRQGDGELFF
v_gene: TRBV11-2; j_gene: TRBJ2-1; d_gene: TRBD2; CDR3aa: CASRPLSGRIQEEQFF
v_gene: TRBV11-2; j_gene: TRBJ2-7; d_gene: NA; CDR3aa: CASSLKNGGISEQYF